The clone carrying this T cell receptor (beta chain) was seen more than once but under ten times. This record comes from a study of T-cell reconstitution after alpha-beta-depleted transplantation in children. The authors prepared the TCRbeta library with unique molecular identifiers. TCRdb re-called the PCR reads through MiXCR, storing one row per CDR3 protein. The sample lists about 420,000 distinct CDR3 sequences; 15% to 20% were seen once. V shed 1 base and J 7 bases; nucleotides not matched to a gene: 3. This CDR3 is 15 amino acids long. The germline V gene has CDR1 MGHRA and CDR2 YSYEKL. This TCR was sampled from a boy younger than two who had a stem cell transplant for Wiskott-Aldrich syndrome, so the T cells may come from the graft donor. This sample comprised PBMCs, mostly from graft donor cells, obtained 360 days after TCRalphabeta/CD19-depleted stem cell transplant. The V call is TRBV4-1, the J call TRBJ2-1, with 11 bases matching TRBD2. Written as DNA, the CDR3 is TGCGCCAGCAGCCAAGTTACTAGCGGGGGAAATGAGCAGTTCTTC. Its protein product is CASSQVTSGGNEQFF.